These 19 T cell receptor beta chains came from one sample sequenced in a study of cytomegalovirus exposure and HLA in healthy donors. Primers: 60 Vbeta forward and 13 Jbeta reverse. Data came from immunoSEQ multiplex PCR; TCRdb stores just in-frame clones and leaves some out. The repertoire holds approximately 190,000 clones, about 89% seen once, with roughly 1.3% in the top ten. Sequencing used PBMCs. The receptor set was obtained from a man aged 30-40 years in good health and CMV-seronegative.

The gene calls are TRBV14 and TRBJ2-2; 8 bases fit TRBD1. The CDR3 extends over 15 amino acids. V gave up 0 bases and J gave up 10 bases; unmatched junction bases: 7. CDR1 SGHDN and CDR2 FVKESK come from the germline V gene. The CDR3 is CASSQERQGLAELFF. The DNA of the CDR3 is TGTGCCAGCAGCCAAGAAAGACAGGGGTTGGCGGAGCTGTTTTTT. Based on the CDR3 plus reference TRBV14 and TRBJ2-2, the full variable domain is EAGVTQFPSHSVIEKGQTVTLRCDPISGHDNLYWYRRVMGKEIKFLLHFVKESKQDESGMPNNRFLAERTGGTYSTLKVQPAELEDSGVYFCASSQERQGLAELFFGEGSRLTVL.

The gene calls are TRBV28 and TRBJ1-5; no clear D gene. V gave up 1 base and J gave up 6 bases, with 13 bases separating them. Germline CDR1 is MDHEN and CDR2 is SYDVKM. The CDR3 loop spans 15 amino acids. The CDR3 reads CASSLLRRLGQPQHF. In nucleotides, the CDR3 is TGTGCCAGCAGTTTATTACGGAGGCTGGGTCAGCCCCAGCATTTT. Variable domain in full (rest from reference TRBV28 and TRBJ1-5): DVKVTQSSRYLVKRTGEKVFLECVQDMDHENMFWYRQDPGLGLRLIYFSYDVKMKEKGDIPEGYSVSREKKERFSLILESASTNQTSMYLCASSLLRRLGQPQHFGDGTRLSIL.

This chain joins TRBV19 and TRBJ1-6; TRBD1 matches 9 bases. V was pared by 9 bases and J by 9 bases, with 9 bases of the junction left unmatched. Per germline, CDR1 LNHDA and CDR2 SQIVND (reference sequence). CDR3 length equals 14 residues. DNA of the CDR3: TGTGCCAGCAGACCGGGACAGGGCCCTTCACCCCTCCACTTT. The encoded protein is CASRPGQGPSPLHF. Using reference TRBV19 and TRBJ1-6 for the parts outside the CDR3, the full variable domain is DGGITQSPKYLFRKEGQNVTLSCEQNLNHDAMYWYRQDPGQGLRLIYYSQIVNDFQKGDIAEGYSVSREKKESFPLTVTSAQKNPTAFYLCASRPGQGPSPLHFGNGTRLTVT.

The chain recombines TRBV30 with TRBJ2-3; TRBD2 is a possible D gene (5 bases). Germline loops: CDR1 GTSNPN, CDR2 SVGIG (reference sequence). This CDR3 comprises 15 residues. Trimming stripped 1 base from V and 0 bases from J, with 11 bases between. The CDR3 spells CAWSEGAASTDTQYF. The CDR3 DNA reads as TGTGCCTGGAGTGAGGGAGCAGCGAGCACAGATACGCAGTATTTT.

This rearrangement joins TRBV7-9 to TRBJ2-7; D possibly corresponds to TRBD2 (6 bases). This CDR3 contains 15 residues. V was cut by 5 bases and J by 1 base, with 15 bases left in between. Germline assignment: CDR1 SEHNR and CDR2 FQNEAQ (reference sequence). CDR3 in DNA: TGTGCCAGCAGCCCCCGGGGCGGGGAATCCTACGAGCAGTACTTC. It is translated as CASSPRGGESYEQYF.

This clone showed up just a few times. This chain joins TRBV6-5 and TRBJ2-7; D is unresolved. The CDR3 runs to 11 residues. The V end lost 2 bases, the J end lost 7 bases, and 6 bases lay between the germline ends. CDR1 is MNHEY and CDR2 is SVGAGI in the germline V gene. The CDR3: CASSYLLEQYF. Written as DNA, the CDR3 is TGTGCCAGCAGTTACCTCCTAGAGCAGTACTTC.

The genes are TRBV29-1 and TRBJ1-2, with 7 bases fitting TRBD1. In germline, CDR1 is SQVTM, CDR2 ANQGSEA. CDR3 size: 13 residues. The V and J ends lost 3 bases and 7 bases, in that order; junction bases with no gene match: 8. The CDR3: CSVDTRQGSGYTF. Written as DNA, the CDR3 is TGCAGCGTTGATACTCGACAGGGCTCTGGCTACACCTTC.

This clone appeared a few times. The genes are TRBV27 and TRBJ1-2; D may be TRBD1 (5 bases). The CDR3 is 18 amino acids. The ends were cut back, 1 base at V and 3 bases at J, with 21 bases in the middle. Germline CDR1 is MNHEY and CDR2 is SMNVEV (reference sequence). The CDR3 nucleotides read TGTGCCAGCAGTTTATATGGGACCCGGGAGGGTCCCTACTATGGCTACACCTTC. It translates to CASSLYGTREGPYYGYTF.

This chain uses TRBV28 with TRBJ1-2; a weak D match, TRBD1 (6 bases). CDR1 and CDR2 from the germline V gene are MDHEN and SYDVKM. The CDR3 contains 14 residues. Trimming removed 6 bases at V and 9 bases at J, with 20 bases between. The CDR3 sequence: CASRHTGTIERYTF. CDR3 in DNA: TGTGCCAGCAGACATACAGGGACCATTGAGCGCTACACCTTC.

This chain's CDR3 is CASSEGDASRYEQYF. The CDR3 region has the DNA TGTGCCAGCAGTGAAGGTGACGCCTCGAGGTACGAGCAGTACTTC. The chain combines TRBV6-1 with TRBJ2-7, with D unresolved. V lost 1 base, J lost 4 bases, and 14 bases lay in between. There are 15 residues in the CDR3. Germline-derived CDR1 and CDR2 are MNHNS and SASEGT.

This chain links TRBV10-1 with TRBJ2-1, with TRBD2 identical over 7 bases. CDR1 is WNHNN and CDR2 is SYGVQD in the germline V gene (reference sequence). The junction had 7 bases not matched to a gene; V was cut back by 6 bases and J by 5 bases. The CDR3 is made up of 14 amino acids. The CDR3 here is CASSGGSYNNEQFF. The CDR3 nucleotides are TGCGCCAGCAGCGGCGGGAGCTACAACAATGAGCAGTTCTTC.

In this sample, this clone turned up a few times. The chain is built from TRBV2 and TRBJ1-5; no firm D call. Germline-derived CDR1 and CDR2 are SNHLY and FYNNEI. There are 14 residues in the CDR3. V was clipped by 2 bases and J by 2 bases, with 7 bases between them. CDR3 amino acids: CASSEKSGNQPQHF. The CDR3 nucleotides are TGTGCCAGCAGTGAAAAGAGCGGCAATCAGCCCCAGCATTTT.

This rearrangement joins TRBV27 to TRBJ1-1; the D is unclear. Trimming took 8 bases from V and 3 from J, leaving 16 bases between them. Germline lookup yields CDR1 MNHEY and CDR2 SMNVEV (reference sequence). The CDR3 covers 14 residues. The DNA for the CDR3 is TGTGCCAGCGGCTTGACGAGAGGAGACACTGAAGCTTTCTTT. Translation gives CASGLTRGDTEAFF.

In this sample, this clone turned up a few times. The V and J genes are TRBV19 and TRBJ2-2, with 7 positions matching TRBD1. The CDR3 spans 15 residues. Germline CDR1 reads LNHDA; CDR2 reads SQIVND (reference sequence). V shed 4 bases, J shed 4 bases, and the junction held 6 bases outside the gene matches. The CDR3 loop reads CASSNHRGGTGELFF. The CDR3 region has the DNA TGTGCCAGTAGTAATCACAGGGGTGGCACCGGGGAGCTGTTTTTT.

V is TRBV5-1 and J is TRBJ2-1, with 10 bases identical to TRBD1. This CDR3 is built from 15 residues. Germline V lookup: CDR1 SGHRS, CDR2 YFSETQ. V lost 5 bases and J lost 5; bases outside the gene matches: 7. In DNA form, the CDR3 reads TGCGCCAGCAGACGGGGGGACAGGGGAGACAATGAGCAGTTCTTC. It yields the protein CASRRGDRGDNEQFF.

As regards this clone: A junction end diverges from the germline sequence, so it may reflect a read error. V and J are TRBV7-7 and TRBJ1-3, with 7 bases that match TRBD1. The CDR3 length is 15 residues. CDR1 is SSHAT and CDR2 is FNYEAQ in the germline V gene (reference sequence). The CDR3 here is CASSPLTGFGNTIYF. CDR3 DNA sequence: TGTGCTAGCAGCCCACTGACAGGGTTCGGAAACACCATATATTTT.

CDR3 in amino acids: CSVEDRGRTEAFF. Written as DNA, the CDR3 is TGCAGCGTTGAAGATAGAGGAAGGACTGAAGCTTTCTTT. The J gene is TRBJ1-1, the V gene TRBV29-1; no definite D call. This CDR3 is 13 amino acids long. Deletions cut 0 bases from V and 5 bases from J, with 10 bases between. CDR1 and CDR2 from the germline V gene are SQVTM and ANQGSEA.

DNA of the CDR3: TGCGCCAGCAGCCGACCCGCCGTCAGCGGGGGGCTCAATGAGCAGTTCTTC. Protein sequence: CASSRPAVSGGLNEQFF. The V and J genes are TRBV4-1 and TRBJ2-1; 9 nucleotides match TRBD2. Looked up from germline, CDR1 is MGHRA and CDR2 is YSYEKL. With V trimmed by 4 bases and J by 6 bases, 13 bases remained unmatched. The CDR3 sequence is 17 residues long.

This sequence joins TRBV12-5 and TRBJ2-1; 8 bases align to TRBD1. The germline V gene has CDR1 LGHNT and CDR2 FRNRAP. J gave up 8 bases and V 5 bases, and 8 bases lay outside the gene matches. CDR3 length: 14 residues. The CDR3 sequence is CASGGGQAPHEQFF. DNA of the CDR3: TGTGCTAGTGGTGGGGGACAGGCTCCCCATGAGCAGTTCTTC.